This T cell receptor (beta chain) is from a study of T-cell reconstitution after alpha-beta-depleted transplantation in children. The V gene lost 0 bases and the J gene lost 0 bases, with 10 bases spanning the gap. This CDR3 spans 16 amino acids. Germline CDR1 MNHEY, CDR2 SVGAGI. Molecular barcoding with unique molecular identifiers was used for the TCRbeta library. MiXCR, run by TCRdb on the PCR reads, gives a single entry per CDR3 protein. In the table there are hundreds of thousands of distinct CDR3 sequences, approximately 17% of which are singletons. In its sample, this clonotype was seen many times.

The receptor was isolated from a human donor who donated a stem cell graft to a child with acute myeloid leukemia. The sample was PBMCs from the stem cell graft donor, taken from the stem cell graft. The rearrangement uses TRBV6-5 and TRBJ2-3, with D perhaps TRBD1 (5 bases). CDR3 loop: CASSYSRGSSTDTQYF. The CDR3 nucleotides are TGTGCCAGCAGTTACTCTAGGGGATCTAGCACAGATACGCAGTATTTT.